A selection of T cell receptor beta chains follows, all from one sample in a study of cytomegalovirus exposure and HLA in healthy donors. TCRdb's copy holds only in-frame clones and misses some; the assay was immunoSEQ multiplex PCR. The table for this sample gives fewer than 150,000 clones. Sequenced sample: PBMCs. Source of these receptors: a man between 40 and 49 years old in good health and CMV-seronegative. The CDR3 runs from the conserved cysteine through the conserved F or W. Each record gives: V gene, D gene, J gene, CDR3 protein, CDR3 DNA. A D gene is named only where the DNA matches it firmly.

V: TRBV5-4
D: .
J: TRBJ2-5
CDR3: CASSPPFQGPETQYF
DNA: TGTGCCAGCAGCCCACCCTTCCAGGGTCCGGAGACCCAGTACTTC

V: TRBV7-3
D: TRBD1
J: TRBJ2-7
CDR3: CASSPLIGQGPEQYF
DNA: TGTGCCAGCAGCCCGCTGATAGGACAGGGTCCCGAGCAGTACTTC

V: TRBV6-1
D: TRBD1
J: TRBJ1-2
CDR3: CASSLQGAGGYGYTF
DNA: TGTGCCAGCAGTCTACAGGGGGCGGGCGGCTATGGCTACACCTTC

V: TRBV2
D: TRBD1
J: TRBJ2-2
CDR3: CASSTGGNGELFF
DNA: TGTGCCAGCAGTACAGGGGGAAACGGGGAGCTGTTTTTT

V: TRBV4-2
D: TRBD1
J: TRBJ2-7
CDR3: CASSHGQGMDYEQYF
DNA: TGTGCCAGCAGCCACGGACAGGGGATGGACTACGAGCAGTACTTC

V: TRBV7-8
D: TRBD2
J: TRBJ2-1
CDR3: CASSSPGTSGEQFF
DNA: TGTGCCAGCAGCAGTCCCGGGACTAGCGGGGAGCAGTTCTTC

V: TRBV5-1
D: .
J: TRBJ2-5
CDR3: CASTNRQETQYF
DNA: TGCGCCTCGACAAACCGCCAAGAGACCCAGTACTTC

V: TRBV7-3
D: .
J: TRBJ2-2
CDR3: CASSLLAGSNTGELFF
DNA: TGTGCCAGCAGCTTACTGGCGGGGTCGAACACCGGGGAGCTGTTTTTT

V: TRBV2
D: .
J: TRBJ2-3
CDR3: CASSEDRTQYF
DNA: TGTGCCAGCAGTGAAGACAGAACGCAGTATTTT

V: TRBV7-3
D: .
J: TRBJ2-2
CDR3: CASSPGQELFF
DNA: TGTGCCAGCAGCCCTGGACAGGAGCTGTTTTTT

V: TRBV13
D: .
J: TRBJ1-1
CDR3: CASSSGTLGEAFF
DNA: TGTGCCAGCAGCAGCGGGACACTCGGTGAAGCTTTCTTT

V: TRBV6-5
D: .
J: TRBJ2-5
CDR3: CASSRGETQYF
DNA: TGTGCCAGCAGCCGGGGGGAGACCCAGTACTTC

V: TRBV6-5
D: .
J: TRBJ2-3
CDR3: CASSYMASQADTQYF
DNA: TGTGCCAGCAGTTACATGGCGAGCCAGGCAGATACGCAGTATTTT

V: TRBV11-3
D: .
J: TRBJ1-1
CDR3: CASSLLESTEAFF
DNA: TGTGCCAGCAGCTTACTGGAGTCCACTGAAGCTTTCTTT

V: TRBV28
D: .
J: TRBJ2-7
CDR3: CASRTPGQTYEQYF
DNA: TGTGCCAGCAGAACACCGGGACAAACCTACGAGCAGTACTTC

V: TRBV4-1
D: TRBD2
J: TRBJ2-4
CDR3: CASSQDLAGPQYF
DNA: TGCGCCAGCAGCCAAGATCTAGCGGGGCCTCAGTACTTC

V: TRBV15
D: .
J: TRBJ1-5
CDR3: CATSRDPDQPQHF
DNA: TGTGCCACCAGCAGAGATCCCGATCAGCCCCAGCATTTT

V: TRBV11-2
D: .
J: TRBJ1-2
CDR3: CASSLEGSNYGYTF
DNA: TGTGCCAGCAGCTTAGAGGGGAGTAACTATGGCTACACCTTC

V: TRBV7-2
D: .
J: TRBJ1-5
CDR3: CASSPAYSNQPQHF
DNA: TGTGCCAGCAGCCCCGCGTATAGCAATCAGCCCCAGCATTTT

V: TRBV2
D: .
J: TRBJ2-7
CDR3: CASSDGTLSYEQYF
DNA: TGTGCCAGCAGTGACGGGACATTGAGCTACGAGCAGTACTTC

V: TRBV19
D: TRBD1
J: TRBJ2-2
CDR3: CASTGQGSDTGELFF
DNA: TGTGCCAGTACAGGACAGGGGAGCGACACCGGGGAGCTGTTTTTT

V: TRBV9
D: TRBD2
J: TRBJ2-3
CDR3: CASSGGPAGGVTSTDTQYF
DNA: TGTGCCAGCAGTGGTGGGCCAGCGGGGGGCGTAACTAGCACAGATACGCAGTATTTT

V: TRBV5-4
D: TRBD2
J: TRBJ2-7
CDR3: CASSSLAGERQYF
DNA: TGTGCCAGCAGCTCTCTAGCGGGGGAGCGACAGTACTTC

V: TRBV6-1
D: TRBD1
J: TRBJ1-3
CDR3: CASSGGQGRNTIYF
DNA: TGTGCCAGCAGTGGGGGACAGGGTAGAAACACCATATATTTT

V: TRBV4-1
D: TRBD2
J: TRBJ2-5
CDR3: CASSQREGLASGGVETQYF
DNA: TGCGCCAGCAGCCAAAGAGAAGGCCTGGCGAGCGGGGGGGTAGAGACCCAGTACTTC

V: TRBV6-5
D: .
J: TRBJ1-2
CDR3: CASIRFGGINYGYTF
DNA: TGTGCCAGCATCCGATTCGGCGGCATTAACTATGGCTACACCTTC

V: TRBV7-9
D: .
J: TRBJ1-4
CDR3: CASSLARTGAGDNEKLFF
DNA: TGTGCCAGCAGCTTAGCCAGAACAGGAGCTGGGGATAATGAAAAACTGTTTTTT

V: TRBV5-1
D: .
J: TRBJ2-1
CDR3: CASSSGVYNEQFF
DNA: TGCGCCAGCAGCTCAGGCGTATACAATGAGCAGTTCTTC

V: TRBV5-4
D: .
J: TRBJ2-7
CDR3: CASSLKDPGRYEQYF
DNA: TGTGCCAGCAGCTTGAAAGACCCAGGGAGGTACGAGCAGTACTTC

V: TRBV13
D: TRBD2
J: TRBJ2-1
CDR3: CASSSTGTSKFF
DNA: TGTGCCAGCAGCTCCACCGGGACTAGCAAGTTCTTC

V: TRBV5-6
D: .
J: TRBJ2-5
CDR3: CASSLKVGGINQETQYF
DNA: TGTGCCAGCAGCTTGAAGGTTGGGGGGATTAACCAAGAGACCCAGTACTTC

V: TRBV6-5
D: .
J: TRBJ2-2
CDR3: CASRDSHGELFF
DNA: TGTGCCAGCAGAGACTCTCACGGGGAGCTGTTTTTT

V: TRBV5-6
D: TRBD1
J: TRBJ1-2
CDR3: CASSARDRRYGYTF
DNA: TGTGCCAGCAGCGCCCGGGACAGACGGTATGGCTACACCTTC

V: TRBV2
D: TRBD1
J: TRBJ1-6
CDR3: CASSRTGEYSPLHF
DNA: TGTGCCAGCAGCCGGACAGGGGAGTACTCACCCCTCCACTTT

V: TRBV5-6
D: TRBD2
J: TRBJ2-1
CDR3: CASSLALLTSGGSYNEQFF
DNA: TGTGCCAGCAGCTTGGCCCTATTGACTAGCGGGGGGTCCTACAATGAGCAGTTCTTC

V: TRBV14
D: TRBD1
J: TRBJ1-2
CDR3: CASSQAGTGGGYGYTF
DNA: TGTGCCAGCAGCCAAGCCGGGACAGGGGGCGGCTATGGCTACACCTTC

V: TRBV15
D: TRBD2
J: TRBJ2-2
CDR3: CATSRGSTSGGTGELFF
DNA: TGTGCCACCAGCAGAGGTTCGACTAGCGGGGGCACCGGGGAGCTGTTTTTT

V: TRBV5-1
D: .
J: TRBJ2-1
CDR3: CASSLVVASSEQFF
DNA: TGCGCCAGCAGCTTGGTGGTTGCCTCCAGTGAGCAGTTCTTC

V: TRBV5-1
D: TRBD2
J: TRBJ2-5
CDR3: CASSAGTNQETQYF
DNA: TGCGCCAGCAGCGCGGGGACTAACCAAGAGACCCAGTACTTC

V: TRBV28
D: TRBD1
J: TRBJ1-1
CDR3: CASSLGQGAAFF
DNA: TGTGCCAGCAGTTTAGGACAGGGAGCAGCTTTCTTT

V: TRBV4-2
D: .
J: TRBJ2-1
CDR3: CASSQVGDTYNEQFF
DNA: TGTGCCAGCAGCCAGGTAGGGGACACGTACAATGAGCAGTTCTTC

V: TRBV9
D: TRBD1
J: TRBJ2-7
CDR3: CASSVGGQNIYEQYF
DNA: TGTGCCAGCAGCGTAGGGGGACAGAATATCTACGAGCAGTACTTC

V: TRBV18
D: TRBD2
J: TRBJ2-7
CDR3: CASSPTLAGASYEQYF
DNA: TGTGCCAGCTCACCGACGCTAGCGGGGGCCTCCTACGAGCAGTACTTC

V: TRBV19
D: .
J: TRBJ1-3
CDR3: CASIRRSSGNTIYF
DNA: TGTGCCAGTATCCGGAGAAGCTCTGGAAACACCATATATTTT

V: TRBV9
D: .
J: TRBJ2-7
CDR3: CASSVGGVSYEQYF
DNA: TGTGCCAGCAGCGTAGGAGGAGTCTCCTACGAGCAGTACTTC

V: TRBV10-3
D: TRBD1
J: TRBJ1-5
CDR3: CAISGTGGRPQHF
DNA: TGTGCCATCAGCGGGACAGGGGGAAGGCCCCAGCATTTT

V: TRBV4-2
D: TRBD1
J: TRBJ2-7
CDR3: CASSPGGLASYEQYF
DNA: TGTGCCAGCAGCCCAGGGGGCCTCGCCTCCTACGAGCAGTACTTC

V: TRBV4-1
D: .
J: TRBJ1-4
CDR3: CASSQRDGEKLFF
DNA: TGCGCCAGCAGCCAGAGGGATGGTGAAAAACTGTTTTTT

V: TRBV11-1
D: TRBD2
J: TRBJ2-3
CDR3: CASSLSGGWEDTQYF
DNA: TGTGCCAGCAGCTTAAGCGGGGGGTGGGAAGATACGCAGTATTTT

V: TRBV6-1
D: .
J: TRBJ2-2
CDR3: CASSVEQGVSTGELFF
DNA: TGTGCCAGCAGTGTAGAACAGGGCGTGAGTACCGGGGAGCTGTTTTTT

V: TRBV11-2
D: TRBD1
J: TRBJ2-7
CDR3: CASRDRGYEQYF
DNA: TGTGCCAGCAGGGACAGGGGGTACGAGCAGTACTTC

V: TRBV19
D: .
J: TRBJ1-1
CDR3: CASIKQGGAEAFF
DNA: TGTGCCAGTATCAAACAGGGAGGGGCTGAAGCTTTCTTT

V: TRBV28
D: TRBD1
J: TRBJ1-4
CDR3: CASSPGDSWEKLFF
DNA: TGTGCCAGCAGTCCCGGGGACAGTTGGGAAAAACTGTTTTTT

V: TRBV13
D: TRBD2
J: TRBJ2-7
CDR3: CASSPPPGGESYEQYF
DNA: TGTGCCAGCAGCCCCCCCCCGGGGGGGGAGTCCTACGAGCAGTACTTC